Following are 31 T cell receptor beta chains from one sample sequenced in a study of the immune and genomic landscape of osteosarcoma. TCRdb keeps only in-frame clones here, not all; method: immunoSEQ multiplex PCR. The sample records approximately 1,300 clones, 70% to 80% being singletons. The material sequenced was primary tumor tissue from the femur. The receptors shown here come from a man in his thirties or forties with osteosarcoma.

This rearrangement joins TRBV15 to TRBJ1-5; tentative D call: TRBD1 (5 bases). This CDR3 spans 16 amino acids. Germline CDR1 reads LNHNV; CDR2 reads YYDKDF (reference sequence). Trimming took off 2 bases at V and 11 bases at J, with 22 bases between the two ends. The CDR3 sequence is CATSRPIRSRDWTQHF. For the CDR3, the DNA is TGTGCCACCAGCAGACCCATCCGGAGCAGGGACTGGACCCAGCATTTT.

The genes are TRBV30 and TRBJ2-4; a possible D gene is TRBD1 (5 bases). The CDR3 is 17 amino acids. Germline V gene data show CDR1 as GTSNPN and CDR2 as SVGIG (reference sequence). V was trimmed by 5 bases and J by 2 bases, leaving 22 bases between them. CDR3 DNA sequence: TGTGCCTGGGTGGGGCTGGGGAAGACCTTCCCCAAAAACATTCAGTACTTC. Its translation is CAWVGLGKTFPKNIQYF.

V gene TRBV29-1 combines with J gene TRBJ1-5; D may be TRBD1 (5 bases). Per germline, CDR1 SQVTM and CDR2 ANQGSEA. There are 15 residues in the CDR3. Trimming stripped 2 bases from V and 0 bases from J, with 11 bases between. The CDR3 DNA reads as TGCAGCGTTGAAAAGGAGACAGTTAGCAATCAGCCCCAGCATTTT. Its protein product is CSVEKETVSNQPQHF.

The J gene is TRBJ1-1, the V gene TRBV10-3, with D uncertain. This CDR3 region has 12 residues. Germline CDR1 is ENHRY and CDR2 is SYGVKD. V was pared by 5 bases and J by 1 base, with 5 bases between. For the CDR3, the DNA is TGTGCCATCAGTAGACAGAACACTGAAGCTTTCTTT. Translating gives CAISRQNTEAFF.

The chain is built from TRBV12-5 and TRBJ1-1; D is unclear. The CDR3 length is 15 residues. The germline V and J ends were trimmed by 0 bases and 1 base, with 9 bases remaining between them. The germline gives CDR1 LGHNT, CDR2 FRNRAP. Here the CDR3 DNA reads TGTGCTAGTGGTTTGGTACCCGGAGGGAACACTGAAGCTTTCTTT. As protein: CASGLVPGGNTEAFF.

The rearrangement uses TRBV12-5 and TRBJ2-1, with 15 bases that match TRBD2. Germline V gives CDR1 LGHNT, CDR2 FRNRAP. The CDR3 extends over 19 amino acids. V trimming: 4 bases; J trimming: 2 bases; junction bases outside the gene matches: 9. In DNA form, the CDR3 reads TGTGCTAGTGGTTCACAGGGACTAGCGGGGGGCGGGGCCTACAATGAGCAGTTCTTC. This sequence encodes CASGSQGLAGGGAYNEQFF.

The chain carries TRBV6-1 and TRBJ1-1, with D uncertain. This CDR3 region has 13 residues. CDR1 MNHNS and CDR2 SASEGT come from the germline V gene. V shed 6 bases and J shed 0 bases, with 8 bases lying between them. The CDR3 sequence is CASRTQMNTEAFF. DNA for the CDR3: TGTGCCAGCAGGACGCAGATGAACACTGAAGCTTTCTTT.

This sequence joins TRBV6-6 and TRBJ1-1; D call uncertain. Germline V gene lookup returns CDR1 MNHNY and CDR2 SVGAGI (reference sequence). This CDR3 contains 14 residues. Between the trimmed V and J ends, which lost 7 bases and 7 bases, there was a span of 19 bases. The DNA for the CDR3 is TGTGCCAGCAACCGAGGCGAAACCGGGAATGAAGCTTTCTTT. Translation gives CASNRGETGNEAFF.

The V call is TRBV13, the J call TRBJ2-4; D possibly uses TRBD1 or TRBD2 (7 bases each). Between the trimmed V and J ends, which lost 3 bases and 5 bases, there was a span of 11 bases. Germline assignment: CDR1 PRHDT and CDR2 FYEKMQ (reference sequence). The CDR3 is made up of 14 amino acids. The CDR3 sequence is CASSLGGGENIQYF. The CDR3 nucleotides read TGTGCCAGCAGCTTGGGAGGGGGCGAAAACATTCAGTACTTC.

The V and J genes are TRBV19 and TRBJ2-6, with D unclear. V was pared by 4 bases and J by 0 bases, with 7 bases between. Germline V CDR1 and CDR2: LNHDA, SQIVND (reference sequence). The CDR3 is made up of 15 amino acids. CDR3 in amino acids: CASSTGYSGANVLTF. DNA for the CDR3: TGTGCCAGTAGTACAGGTTACTCTGGGGCCAACGTCCTGACTTTC.

The chain employs TRBV19 and TRBJ2-1; TRBD1 aligns across 10 bases. In germline, CDR1 is LNHDA, CDR2 SQIVND (reference sequence). J gave up 3 bases and V 3 bases, and 2 bases lay outside the gene matches. The CDR3 runs 15 residues. CDR3 DNA sequence: TGTGCCAGTAGTATGACAGGGGGCCTCTACAATGAGCAGTTCTTC. The encoded protein is CASSMTGGLYNEQFF. Together with reference TRBV19 and TRBJ2-1, the CDR3 gives the full variable domain: DGGITQSPKYLFRKEGQNVTLSCEQNLNHDAMYWYRQDPGQGLRLIYYSQIVNDFQKGDIAEGYSVSREKKESFPLTVTSAQKNPTAFYLCASSMTGGLYNEQFFGPGTRLTVL.

The CDR3 coding sequence is TGTGCCAGCAGTGATAGGCAGCCCGGGGGGACCCAGTACTTC. Its protein product is CASSDRQPGGTQYF. The rearrangement uses TRBV6-1 and TRBJ2-5; D is perhaps TRBD2 (6 bases). CDR3 size: 14 residues. V lost 3 bases and J lost 7, with 15 bases in between. Looked up from germline, CDR1 is MNHNS and CDR2 is SASEGT.

V usage is TRBV7-6 and J usage is TRBJ2-3, with a tentative D call TRBD1 (5 bases). Trimming left V 2 bases short and J 1 base short, with 10 bases between. Germline V gene data show CDR1 as SGHVS and CDR2 as FNYEAQ. CDR3 length equals 15 residues. In DNA form, the CDR3 reads TGTGCCAGCAGCTTATGGGAAGGGGGCACAGATACGCAGTATTTT. Encoded protein: CASSLWEGGTDTQYF.

The chain joins TRBV4-3 to TRBJ2-3; 9 nucleotides match TRBD2. The CDR3 is 19 residues long. V shed 0 bases, J shed 2 bases, and the junction held 12 bases outside the gene matches. The V gene's germline CDR1 is LGHNA and CDR2 YSLEER. In DNA, the CDR3 is TGCGCCAGCAGCCAAGAGATGAGGTTAGGCGGGGGGGCCACAGATACGCAGTATTTT. Its translation is CASSQEMRLGGGATDTQYF.

V and J are TRBV6-5 and TRBJ2-7, with TRBD1 matching 11 bases. This CDR3 comprises 14 residues. CDR1 MNHEY and CDR2 SVGAGI come from the germline V gene. V shed 6 bases, J shed 5 bases, and the junction held 6 bases outside the gene matches. The CDR3 is CASSPRTGGNEQYV. CDR3 DNA sequence: TGTGCCAGCAGCCCGCGGACAGGGGGCAACGAGCAGTACGTC.

The V gene is TRBV5-1, the J gene TRBJ2-7; perhaps D is TRBD1 or TRBD2 (5 bases each). This CDR3 region has 14 residues. CDR1 is SGHRS and CDR2 is YFSETQ in the germline V gene. Trimming removed 7 bases from V and 5 bases from J, with 19 bases in between. In DNA form, the CDR3 reads TGCGCCAGCGGAGGATCGGGGCCCTATGACGAGCAGTACTTC. Translation gives CASGGSGPYDEQYF. Together with reference TRBV5-1 and TRBJ2-7, the CDR3 gives the full variable domain: KAGVTQTPRYLIKTRGQQVTLSCSPISGHRSVSWYQQTPGQGLQFLFEYFSETQRNKGNFPGRFSGRQFSNSRSEMNVSTLELGDSALYLCASGGSGPYDEQYFGPGTRLTVT.

This chain connects TRBV6-6 to TRBJ2-3; D gene ambiguous. The CDR3 is 16 amino acids. The ends were cut back, 5 bases at V and 1 base at J, with 16 bases in the middle. The germline V gene has CDR1 MNHNY and CDR2 SVGAGI (reference sequence). CDR3 DNA: TGTGCCAGCAGTCCCGGAATGGCGGCGGGCACAGATACGCAGTATTTT. Amino acids: CASSPGMAAGTDTQYF.

The chain employs TRBV18 and TRBJ1-1; the D gene is possibly TRBD1 (5 bases). CDR1 is KGHSH, CDR2 LQKENI, per germline. The V end lost 3 bases, the J end lost 7 bases, and 12 bases lay between the germline ends. The CDR3 contains 13 residues. CDR3 residues: CASSPRGSDEAFF. The CDR3 coding sequence is TGTGCCAGCTCACCGAGGGGCTCGGATGAAGCTTTCTTT.

The chain combines TRBV7-9 with TRBJ2-2, with D perhaps matching TRBD1 (6 bases). This CDR3 is 15 amino acids long. Germline V gives CDR1 SEHNR, CDR2 FQNEAQ (reference sequence). Trimming stripped 5 bases from V and 5 bases from J, with 15 bases between. In nucleotides, the CDR3 is TGTGCCAGCAGCCTTGACAGGATAGGAACCGGGGAGCTGTTTTTT. This codes for CASSLDRIGTGELFF.

This rearrangement joins TRBV4-3 to TRBJ2-7, with TRBD1 as a possible D gene (6 bases). Germline lookup yields CDR1 LGHNA and CDR2 YSLEER. The V and J ends lost 3 bases and 3 bases respectively, with 15 bases between them. The CDR3 is 15 residues long. For the CDR3, the DNA is TGCGCCAGCAGCCAGGAAACCGGACAGAGCTACGAGCAGTACGTC. Amino acids: CASSQETGQSYEQYV.

The chain combines TRBV11-3 with TRBJ2-7; TRBD2 agrees at 12 bases. This CDR3 has 14 residues. Germline trimming cut 4 bases from V and 2 bases from J; bases unmatched to any gene: 0. CDR1 and CDR2 (germline): SGHNT, YENEEA. CDR3 DNA: TGTGCCAGCAGCTGGACTAGCGGGGCCTACGAGCAGTACGTC. Amino acid sequence: CASSWTSGAYEQYV.

This rearrangement joins TRBV4-1 to TRBJ2-1; 7 positions match TRBD2. Per the germline V gene, CDR1 is MGHRA and CDR2 is YSYEKL. Trimming took 4 bases from V and 5 from J; bases not matched to a gene: 11. The CDR3 sequence is 16 residues long. This chain's CDR3 is CASSPPPGTTNNEQFF. CDR3 coding DNA: TGCGCCAGCAGCCCGCCCCCGGGGACTACAAACAATGAGCAGTTCTTC.

The V gene is TRBV19, the J gene TRBJ1-2, with D perhaps TRBD1 (5 bases). The germline gives CDR1 LNHDA, CDR2 SQIVND (reference sequence). The CDR3 spans 12 residues. The V end lost 8 bases, the J end lost 3 bases, and 10 bases lay between the germline ends. In DNA, the CDR3 is TGTGCCAGTGGGGGTCCCTACTATGGCTACACCTTC. Translating it yields CASGGPYYGYTF.

The chain links TRBV5-1 to TRBJ2-1; 12 nucleotides match TRBD2. CDR1 is SGHRS, CDR2 YFSETQ, per germline. The CDR3 runs 15 residues. V lost 4 bases and J lost 10; bases outside the gene matches: 9. The CDR3 sequence: CASSHTSGGLSEQFF. The CDR3 coding sequence is TGCGCCAGCAGCCACACTAGCGGGGGGCTCTCAGAGCAGTTCTTC.

V gene TRBV4-1 combines with J gene TRBJ2-1; TRBD2 matches 10 bases. This CDR3 region has 16 residues. Germline V lookup: CDR1 MGHRA, CDR2 YSYEKL. Trimming at V came to 3 bases and at J to 7 bases, leaving 9 bases not matched to a gene. The CDR3 nucleotides read TGCGCCAGCAGCCACTTAAGCGGGGGGGCGAGGAATGAGCAGTTCTTC. Translated: CASSHLSGGARNEQFF.

There are a few counts of this clone. The V call is TRBV7-2, the J call TRBJ1-2; a weak D match, TRBD1 (5 bases). Per germline, CDR1 SGHTA and CDR2 FQGNSA. The V gene lost 5 bases and the J gene lost 2 bases, with 12 bases spanning the gap. This CDR3 comprises 14 residues. The CDR3 bases are TGTGCCAGCAGCCCGGGGACGGCCAACTATGGCTACACCTTC. Protein product: CASSPGTANYGYTF.

V is TRBV5-1 and J is TRBJ1-3, with a possible D match to TRBD1 (6 bases). Between the trimmed V and J ends, which lost 6 bases and 0 bases, there was a span of 10 bases. This CDR3 spans 14 amino acids. Germline V gene sequence: CDR1 SGHRS, CDR2 YFSETQ. CDR3: CASKRDTSGNTIYF. CDR3 bases: TGCGCCAGCAAAAGGGACACCTCTGGAAACACCATATATTTT.

The chain uses TRBV29-1 and TRBJ2-5; tentatively, D is TRBD1 or TRBD2 (5 bases each). Trimming cost V 5 bases and J 9 bases, with 16 bases left between them. The CDR3 loop spans 12 amino acids. Germline V gene sequence: CDR1 SQVTM, CDR2 ANQGSEA. The CDR3 nucleotides are TGCAGCGTTTCCGGGACGGCTCAGGCCCAGTACTTC. Translated, it gives CSVSGTAQAQYF.

This chain connects TRBV18 to TRBJ2-3; D perhaps matches TRBD2 (5 bases). V shed 6 bases and J shed 0 bases, with 10 bases lying between them. This CDR3 region has 14 residues. CDR1 and CDR2 (germline): KGHSH, LQKENI. The CDR3 bases are TGTGCCAGCTCCGGCGGGCCTAGCACAGATACGCAGTATTTT. It encodes CASSGGPSTDTQYF.

V usage is TRBV9 and J usage is TRBJ2-2; D is unclear. V lost 4 bases and J 6 bases, leaving 10 bases between the germline ends. Germline V CDR1 and CDR2: SGDLS, YYNGEE. The CDR3 contains 13 residues. DNA for the CDR3: TGTGCCAGCAGCTTCCGACAAGCCGGGGAGCTGTTTTTT. This gives the protein CASSFRQAGELFF.

The chain combines TRBV5-1 with TRBJ2-2; 10 nucleotides line up with TRBD2. CDR1 and CDR2 (germline): SGHRS, YFSETQ. The CDR3 is made up of 16 amino acids. V shed 4 bases, J shed 0 bases, and the junction held 3 bases outside the gene matches. The CDR3 reads CASSSTSGANTGELFF. CDR3 DNA sequence: TGCGCCAGCAGCAGCACTAGCGGGGCGAACACCGGGGAGCTGTTTTTT.